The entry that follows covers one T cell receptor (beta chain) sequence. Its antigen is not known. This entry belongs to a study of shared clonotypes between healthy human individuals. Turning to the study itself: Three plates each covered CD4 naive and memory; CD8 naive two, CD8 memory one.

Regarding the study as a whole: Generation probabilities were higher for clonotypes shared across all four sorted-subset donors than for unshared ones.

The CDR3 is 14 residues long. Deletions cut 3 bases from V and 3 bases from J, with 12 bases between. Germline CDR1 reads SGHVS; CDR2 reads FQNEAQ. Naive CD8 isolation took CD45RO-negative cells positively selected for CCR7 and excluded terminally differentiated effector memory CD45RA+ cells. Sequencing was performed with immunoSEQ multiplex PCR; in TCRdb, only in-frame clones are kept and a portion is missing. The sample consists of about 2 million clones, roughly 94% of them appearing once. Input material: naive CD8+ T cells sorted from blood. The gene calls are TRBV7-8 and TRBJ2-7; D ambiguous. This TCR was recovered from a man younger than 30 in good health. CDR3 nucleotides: TGTGCCAGCAGCTTCTCACGATCTCGCTACGAGCAGTACTTC. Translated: CASSFSRSRYEQYF. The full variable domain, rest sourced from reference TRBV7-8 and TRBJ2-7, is GAGVSQSPRYKVAKRGQDVALRCDPISGHVSLFWYQQALGQGPEFLTYFQNEAQLDKSGLPSDRFFAERPEGSVSTLKIQRTQQEDSAVYLCASSFSRSRYEQYFGPGTRLTVT.